This T cell receptor beta chain was captured by sequencing in a study of shared clonotypes between healthy human individuals. CDR3 length: 17 residues. V shed 2 bases and J shed 2 bases, with 13 bases lying between them. Germline CDR1 is KGHSH and CDR2 is LQKENI. Generated by immunoSEQ multiplex PCR, the TCRdb table keeps only in-frame clones and is missing some. The sample has about 470,000 clones, about 85% seen once. The chain couples TRBV18 to TRBJ2-6; D may match TRBD1 or TRBD2 (5 bases each). This receptor was identified in a woman aged 40-49 years in good health. Some clones in this sample may be carry-over from other donors' samples. Sequenced material: PBMCs. The CDR3 sequence: CASSPSGPRTGANVLTF. CDR3 sequence (DNA): TGTGCCAGCTCACCATCGGGACCGAGAACTGGGGCCAACGTCCTGACTTTC.